One T cell receptor (beta chain) is described in this entry. CDR1 and CDR2 (germline): GTSNPN, SVGIG (reference sequence). The CDR3 loop spans 16 amino acids. The V gene lost 3 bases and the J gene lost 0 bases, with 18 bases spanning the gap. Data came from immunoSEQ multiplex PCR; TCRdb stores just in-frame clones and leaves some out. The top ten hold about 12% of the sample, which has some 150,000 clones, about 88% seen once. Time point given: baseline pretreatment blood. As for treatment: 15 Gy SBRT to primary tumor, nephrectomy 4 weeks later. This renal cell carcinoma was of the clear cell type. The data were obtained in a study of radiation and T cells in renal cell carcinoma.

This receptor was obtained from a woman aged 50 to 60 with renal cell carcinoma. The source was blood, collected from a patient whose treatment included radiotherapy and nephrectomy. This chain links TRBV30 with TRBJ2-7; D gene unclear. This CDR3 reads CAWSLLPKWLSYEQYF. In DNA form, the CDR3 reads TGTGCCTGGAGCCTCTTACCTAAGTGGCTCTCCTACGAGCAGTACTTC.